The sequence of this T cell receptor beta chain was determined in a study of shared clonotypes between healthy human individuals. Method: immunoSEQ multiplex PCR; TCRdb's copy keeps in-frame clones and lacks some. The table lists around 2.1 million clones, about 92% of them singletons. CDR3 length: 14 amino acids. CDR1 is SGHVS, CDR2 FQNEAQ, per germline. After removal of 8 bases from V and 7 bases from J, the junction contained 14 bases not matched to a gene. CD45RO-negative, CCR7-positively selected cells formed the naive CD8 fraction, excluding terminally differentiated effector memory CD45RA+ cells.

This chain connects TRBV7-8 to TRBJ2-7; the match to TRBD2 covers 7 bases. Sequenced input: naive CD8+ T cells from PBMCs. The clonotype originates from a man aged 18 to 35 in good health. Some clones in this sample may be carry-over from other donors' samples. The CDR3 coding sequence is TGTGCCAGCGGGTTCCTAGCGGAGACGGGTGAGCAGTACTTC. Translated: CASGFLAETGEQYF.